Below are 20 T cell receptor beta chains sequenced from a single sample in a study of cytomegalovirus exposure and HLA in healthy donors. This PCR relied on a set of 60 Vbeta primers and 13 Jbeta primers. The data were produced by immunoSEQ multiplex PCR, yet TCRdb's version contains in-frame clones alone and is incomplete. The table has approximately 160,000 clones, roughly three quarters seen once. Sequenced sample: PBMCs. Source of these receptors: a woman aged 40 to 50 in good health and CMV-seropositive.

V is TRBV6-5 and J is TRBJ1-4, with D tentatively TRBD1 (5 bases). The V end lost 4 bases, the J end lost 11 bases, and 11 bases lay between the germline ends. This CDR3 comprises 12 residues. Germline V gene lookup returns CDR1 MNHEY and CDR2 SVGAGI. The CDR3: CASSSGVGKLFF. The CDR3 DNA sequence: TGTGCCAGCAGTTCGGGGGTCGGGAAACTGTTTTTT.

V usage is TRBV19 and J usage is TRBJ1-1; 8 bases map to TRBD1. Germline loops: CDR1 LNHDA, CDR2 SQIVND (reference sequence). V dropped 5 bases and J dropped 1; count of bases not matched to a gene: 9. The CDR3 covers 16 residues. The CDR3: CASSGRTGGSNTEAFF. The CDR3 DNA follows: TGTGCCAGTAGTGGGAGAACAGGGGGTTCGAACACTGAAGCTTTCTTT.

This clone is a singleton in its sample. The chain recombines TRBV10-3 with TRBJ2-5; 11 positions match TRBD2. From germline, CDR1 is ENHRY and CDR2 SYGVKD. Unmatched junction bases numbered 5, after V lost 4 bases and J lost 4 bases. The CDR3 spans 15 residues. As DNA, the CDR3 is TGTGCCATCAGTGGTAGCGGGGGGGCCCGAGAGACCCAGTACTTC. It translates to CAISGSGGARETQYF.

The chain combines TRBV7-3 with TRBJ2-1, with 7 bases lining up with TRBD2. The trim removed 4 bases at V and 10 bases at J, leaving 7 bases unmatched. CDR3 size: 13 residues. Per germline, CDR1 SGHTA and CDR2 FQGTGA. CDR3 bases: TGTGCCAGCAGCTCCTATGAAGCGGGGGAGCAGTTCTTC. As protein: CASSSYEAGEQFF.

V is TRBV14 and J is TRBJ1-1; D uncertain. Germline CDR1 and CDR2: SGHDN and FVKESK. This CDR3 region has 15 residues. Between the trimmed V and J ends, which lost 4 bases and 5 bases, there was a span of 17 bases. DNA for the CDR3: TGTGCCAGCAGCCCAGATCCGGGTCTGATGACTGAAGCTTTCTTT. This encodes CASSPDPGLMTEAFF.

The chain combines TRBV9 with TRBJ2-5, with TRBD2 matching over 11 bases. With V trimmed by 1 base and J by 4 bases, 6 bases remained unmatched. The CDR3 has 16 residues. The V gene's germline CDR1 is SGDLS and CDR2 YYNGEE. The CDR3 loop reads CASSVFSGGALETQYF. The CDR3 DNA sequence: TGTGCCAGCAGCGTATTTAGCGGGGGGGCCTTAGAGACCCAGTACTTC.

The chain uses TRBV5-1 and TRBJ2-2, with 14 bases lining up with TRBD2. This CDR3 contains 17 residues. The germline V gene has CDR1 SGHRS and CDR2 YFSETQ. V trimming: 5 bases; J trimming: 4 bases; junction bases outside the gene matches: 7. CDR3 loop: CASRGTSGGTGTGELFF. DNA of the CDR3: TGCGCCAGCAGAGGGACTAGCGGGGGAACCGGCACCGGGGAGCTGTTTTTT.

J is TRBJ2-2 and V is TRBV6-5; 8 bases are a match to TRBD1. This CDR3 is built from 14 residues. The junction had 6 bases not matched to a gene; V was cut back by 6 bases and J by 6 bases. Germline CDR1 reads MNHEY; CDR2 reads SVGAGI. The chain's CDR3 is CASSRIQGAGELFF. CDR3 DNA: TGTGCCAGCAGCAGAATACAGGGGGCCGGGGAGCTGTTTTTT.

This rearrangement joins TRBV5-1 to TRBJ1-1, with D possibly being TRBD1 (5 bases). The ends were cut back, 3 bases at V and 1 base at J, with 13 bases in the middle. The germline V gene has CDR1 SGHRS and CDR2 YFSETQ. The CDR3 runs to 15 residues. In nucleotides, the CDR3 is TGCGCCAGCAGCTGGCTAACTGGGGCGAACACTGAAGCTTTCTTT. Its protein product is CASSWLTGANTEAFF.

V usage is TRBV7-8 and J usage is TRBJ1-6; TRBD1 matches at 10 bases. Germline CDR1 is SGHVS and CDR2 is FQNEAQ. The ends lost 5 bases at V and 5 bases at J; junction bases unmatched: 3. This CDR3 comprises 15 residues. CDR3 nucleotide sequence: TGTGCCAGCAGCCTGGGACAGGGGAATAATTCACCCCTCCACTTT. Translation gives CASSLGQGNNSPLHF.

In regard to this clone: The junction shows a germline mismatch at one end, possibly a read error. The chain is built from TRBV7-9 and TRBJ2-5; D gene uncertain. CDR3 length: 11 residues. Germline lookup yields CDR1 SEHNR and CDR2 FQNEAQ (reference sequence). The CDR3 region has the DNA TGTTCCAGCAGCTCCGTAGAGACCCAGTACTTC. It specifies CSSSSVETQYF.

In its sample, this clone was seen once. The gene calls are TRBV2 and TRBJ2-1; 8 nucleotides agree with TRBD2. The V gene end was trimmed by 6 bases and the J gene end by 6 bases; junction bases not matched to a gene: 10. The CDR3 is 15 residues long. Germline CDR1 is SNHLY and CDR2 is FYNNEI. The DNA for the CDR3 is TGTGCCAGCAGCCCCCGGGGGGGGATAATCAATGAGCAGTTCTTC. As protein: CASSPRGGIINEQFF. The full variable domain, in which reference TRBV2 and TRBJ2-1 provide the parts outside the CDR3, is EPEVTQTPSHQVTQMGQEVILRCVPISNHLYFYWYRQILGQKVEFLVSFYNNEISEKSEIFDDQFSVERPDGSNFTLKIRSTKLEDSAMYFCASSPRGGIINEQFFGPGTRLTVL.

This clone was recorded only once. CDR3: CASSLNPSSPLHF. The CDR3 DNA sequence: TGTGCCAGCAGCTTAAACCCCAGTTCACCCCTCCACTTT. The chain links TRBV7-2 to TRBJ1-6; D is uncertain. This CDR3 has 13 residues. Germline CDR1 is SGHTA and CDR2 is FQGNSA. V shed 2 bases and J shed 9 bases, with 8 bases lying between them. Full variable domain (outside the CDR3, taken from reference TRBV7-2 and TRBJ1-6): GAGVSQSPSNKVTEKGKDVELRCDPISGHTALYWYRQSLGQGLEFLIYFQGNSAPDKSGLPSDRFSAERTGGSVSTLTIQRTQQEDSAVYLCASSLNPSSPLHFGNGTRLTVT.

As to this clone: Within the sample, other DNA sequences also encode this same CDR3. V gene TRBV19 combines with J gene TRBJ2-7; 8 nucleotides align to TRBD1. The trim removed 9 bases at V and 1 base at J, leaving 5 bases unmatched. CDR1 and CDR2 (germline): LNHDA, SQIVND (reference sequence). The CDR3 consists of 13 residues. The DNA of the CDR3 is TGTGCCAGCAGAGACAGGGGTTCCTACGAGCAGTACTTC. Translation: CASRDRGSYEQYF.

DNA for the CDR3: TGTGCCAGCAGCTTCAAAAGGGGCCCCTACAATGAGCAGTTCTTC. As protein: CASSFKRGPYNEQFF. The V call is TRBV13, the J call TRBJ2-1; perhaps TRBD1 as D (5 bases). Germline V gene data show CDR1 as PRHDT and CDR2 as FYEKMQ (reference sequence). Trimming took 3 bases from V and 2 from J, leaving 11 bases between them. This CDR3 contains 15 residues.

In this sample, this clone turned up a few times. The CDR3 DNA sequence: TGTGCCAGCAGCTTGCCCCCAGGGAGCACAGATACGCAGTATTTT. It codes for CASSLPPGSTDTQYF. The J gene is TRBJ2-3, the V gene TRBV5-4, with D possibly being TRBD1 (5 bases). V was cut by 1 base and J by 0 bases, with 9 bases left in between. Germline lookup yields CDR1 SGHNT and CDR2 YYREEE (reference sequence). The CDR3 covers 15 residues.

The gene calls are TRBV7-9 and TRBJ1-2; maybe TRBD1 (5 bases). The CDR3 extends over 13 amino acids. V gave up 5 bases and J gave up 3 bases, with 10 bases separating them. Germline V lookup: CDR1 SEHNR, CDR2 FQNEAQ (reference sequence). CDR3 loop: CASSRGIDYGYTF. CDR3 nucleotide sequence: TGTGCCAGCAGCAGGGGTATAGACTATGGCTACACCTTC.

The chain uses TRBV12-2 and TRBJ2-7; the D call of TRBD2 is as the table states it, not checked on the DNA. TRBV12-2 is flagged as a pseudogene. The CDR3 covers 16 residues. The CDR3 is CASRLAGRNRPYEQYF. The CDR3 DNA is TGTGCAAGTCGCTTAGCGGGGAGGAACAGGCCATACGAGCAGTACTTC.

V usage is TRBV6-5 and J usage is TRBJ2-5; D remains unclear. Trimming stripped 4 bases from V and 7 bases from J, with 13 bases between. CDR3 length equals 13 residues. Germline CDR1 reads MNHEY; CDR2 reads SVGAGI. CDR3 amino acids: CASSSQVSGTQYF. The CDR3 coding sequence is TGTGCCAGCAGTTCCCAAGTATCGGGGACCCAGTACTTC.

This clone showed up just a few times. The chain couples TRBV5-1 to TRBJ2-3, with D possibly being TRBD2 (6 bases). CDR3 length: 13 amino acids. Germline assignment: CDR1 SGHRS and CDR2 YFSETQ. Trimming stripped 0 bases from V and 14 bases from J, with 16 bases between. The CDR3 nucleotides read TGCGCCAGCAGCTTGGGGGATCGACTAGTGACGTATTTT. This encodes CASSLGDRLVTYF.